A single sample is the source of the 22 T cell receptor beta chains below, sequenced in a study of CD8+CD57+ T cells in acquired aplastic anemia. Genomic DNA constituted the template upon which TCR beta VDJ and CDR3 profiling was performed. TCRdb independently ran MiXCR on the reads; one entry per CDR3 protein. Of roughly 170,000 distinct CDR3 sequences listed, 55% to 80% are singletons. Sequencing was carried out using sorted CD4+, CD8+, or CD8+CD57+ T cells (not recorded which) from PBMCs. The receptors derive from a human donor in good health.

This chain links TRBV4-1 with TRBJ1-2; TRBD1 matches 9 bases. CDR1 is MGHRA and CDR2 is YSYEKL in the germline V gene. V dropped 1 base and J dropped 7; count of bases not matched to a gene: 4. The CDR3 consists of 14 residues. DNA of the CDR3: TGCGCCAGCAGCCAAGGGGACAGGGAAACTGGCTACACCTTC. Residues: CASSQGDRETGYTF.

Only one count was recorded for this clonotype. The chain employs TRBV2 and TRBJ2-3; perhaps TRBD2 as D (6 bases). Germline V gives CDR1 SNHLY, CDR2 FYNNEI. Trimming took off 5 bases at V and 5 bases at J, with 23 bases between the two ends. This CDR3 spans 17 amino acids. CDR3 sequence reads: CASSSTGGSTRRDTQYF. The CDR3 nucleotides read TGTGCCAGCAGTTCTACTGGGGGGTCGACTCGGAGAGATACGCAGTATTTT. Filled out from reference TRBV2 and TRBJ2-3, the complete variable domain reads EPEVTQTPSHQVTQMGQEVILRCVPISNHLYFYWYRQILGQKVEFLVSFYNNEISEKSEIFDDQFSVERPDGSNFTLKIRSTKLEDSAMYFCASSSTGGSTRRDTQYFGPGTRLTVL.

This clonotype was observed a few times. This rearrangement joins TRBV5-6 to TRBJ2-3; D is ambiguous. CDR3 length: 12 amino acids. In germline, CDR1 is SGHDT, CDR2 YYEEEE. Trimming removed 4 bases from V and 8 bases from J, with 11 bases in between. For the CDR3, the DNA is TGTGCCAGCAGCCTAGGACCGGGTACGCAGTATTTT. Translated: CASSLGPGTQYF.

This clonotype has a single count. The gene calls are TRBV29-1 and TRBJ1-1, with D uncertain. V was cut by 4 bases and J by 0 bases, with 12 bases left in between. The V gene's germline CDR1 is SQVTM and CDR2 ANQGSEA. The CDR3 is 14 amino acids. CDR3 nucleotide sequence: TGCAGCGTTGTAAGTTTTTCAGTGAACACTGAAGCTTTCTTT. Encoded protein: CSVVSFSVNTEAFF.

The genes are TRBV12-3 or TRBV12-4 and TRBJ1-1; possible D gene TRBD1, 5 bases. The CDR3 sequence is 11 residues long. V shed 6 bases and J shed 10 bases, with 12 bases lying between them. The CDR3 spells CASRLGTAAFF. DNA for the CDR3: TGTGCCAGCAGGCTAGGGACGGCAGCTTTCTTT.

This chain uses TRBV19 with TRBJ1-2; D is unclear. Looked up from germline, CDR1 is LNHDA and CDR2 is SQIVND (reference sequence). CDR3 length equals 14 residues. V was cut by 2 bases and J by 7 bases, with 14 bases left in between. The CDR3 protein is CASSISDRTIGYTF. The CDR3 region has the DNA TGTGCCAGTAGTATATCCGATAGAACTATTGGCTACACCTTC.

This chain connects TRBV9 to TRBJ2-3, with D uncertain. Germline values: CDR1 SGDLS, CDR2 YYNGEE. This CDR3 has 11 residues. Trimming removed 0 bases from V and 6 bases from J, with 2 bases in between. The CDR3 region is CASSVVDTQYF. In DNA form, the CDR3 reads TGTGCCAGCAGCGTAGTCGATACGCAGTATTTT.

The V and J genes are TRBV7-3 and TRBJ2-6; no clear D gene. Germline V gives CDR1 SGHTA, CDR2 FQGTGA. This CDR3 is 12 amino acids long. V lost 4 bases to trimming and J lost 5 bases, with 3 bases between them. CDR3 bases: TGTGCCAGCAGCTCCTGGGCCAACGTCCTGACTTTC. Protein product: CASSSWANVLTF.

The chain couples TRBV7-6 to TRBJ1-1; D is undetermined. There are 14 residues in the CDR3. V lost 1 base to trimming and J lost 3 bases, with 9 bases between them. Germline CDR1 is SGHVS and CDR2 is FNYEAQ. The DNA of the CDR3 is TGTGCCAGCAGCTTAGGTCACGGGGACACTGAAGCTTTCTTT. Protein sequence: CASSLGHGDTEAFF.

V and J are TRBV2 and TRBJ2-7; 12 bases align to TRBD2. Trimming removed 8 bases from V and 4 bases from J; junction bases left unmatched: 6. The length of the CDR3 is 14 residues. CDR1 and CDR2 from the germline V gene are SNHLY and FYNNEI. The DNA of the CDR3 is TGTGCCAGCGGCGGACTAGCGGGATCTTACGAGCAGTACTTC. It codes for CASGGLAGSYEQYF.

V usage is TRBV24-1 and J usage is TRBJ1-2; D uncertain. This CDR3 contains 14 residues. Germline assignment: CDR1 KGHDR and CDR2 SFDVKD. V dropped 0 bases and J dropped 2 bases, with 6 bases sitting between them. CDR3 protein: CATSDLGRNYGYTF. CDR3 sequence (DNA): TGTGCCACCAGTGATTTGGGCAGAAACTATGGCTACACCTTC.

The CDR3: CASSDSGLGYTF. The DNA of the CDR3 is TGTGCCAGCAGTGACTCAGGCCTTGGCTACACCTTC. The chain links TRBV6-4 to TRBJ1-2; D is unclear. The V gene lost 0 bases and the J gene lost 7 bases, with 6 bases spanning the gap. Germline assignment: CDR1 MRHNA and CDR2 SNTAGT. The CDR3 totals 12 residues.

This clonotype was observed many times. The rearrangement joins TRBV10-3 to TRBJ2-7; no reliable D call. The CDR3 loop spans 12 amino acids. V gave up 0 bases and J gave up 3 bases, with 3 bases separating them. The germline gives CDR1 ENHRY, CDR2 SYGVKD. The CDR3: CAISESYYEQYF. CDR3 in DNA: TGTGCCATCAGTGAGTCTTACTACGAGCAGTACTTC.

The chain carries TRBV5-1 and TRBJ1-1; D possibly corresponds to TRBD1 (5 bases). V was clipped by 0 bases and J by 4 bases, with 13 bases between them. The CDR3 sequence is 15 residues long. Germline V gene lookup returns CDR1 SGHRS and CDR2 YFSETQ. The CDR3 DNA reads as TGCGCCAGCAGCTTGGTCCCCCGTGGGGGCACTGAAGCTTTCTTT. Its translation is CASSLVPRGGTEAFF.

CDR3 sequence: CATSRPGLADDNEQFF. CDR3 bases: TGTGCCACCAGCAGACCGGGACTAGCGGACGACAATGAGCAGTTCTTC. This rearrangement joins TRBV15 to TRBJ2-1; 11 nucleotides match TRBD2. The CDR3 contains 16 residues. Trimming removed 2 bases from V and 5 bases from J; junction bases left unmatched: 5. Germline lookup yields CDR1 LNHNV and CDR2 YYDKDF (reference sequence).

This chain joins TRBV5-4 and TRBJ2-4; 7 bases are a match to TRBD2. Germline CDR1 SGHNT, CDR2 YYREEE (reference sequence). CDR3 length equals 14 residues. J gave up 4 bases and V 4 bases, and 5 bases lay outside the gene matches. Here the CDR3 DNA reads TGTGCCAGCAGCCCTCTGGGAGGGAAAAACATTCAGTACTTC. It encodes CASSPLGGKNIQYF. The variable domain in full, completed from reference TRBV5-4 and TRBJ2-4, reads ETGVTQSPTHLIKTRGQQVTLRCSSQSGHNTVSWYQQALGQGPQFIFQYYREEENGRGNFPPRFSGLQFPNYSSELNVNALELDDSALYLCASSPLGGKNIQYFGAGTRLSVL.

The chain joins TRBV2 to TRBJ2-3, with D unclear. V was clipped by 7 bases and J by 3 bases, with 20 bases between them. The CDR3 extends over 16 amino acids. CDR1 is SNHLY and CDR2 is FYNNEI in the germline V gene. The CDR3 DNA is TGTGCCAGCACATATACACAGACCCGAGGAACAGATACGCAGTATTTT. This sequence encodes CASTYTQTRGTDTQYF.

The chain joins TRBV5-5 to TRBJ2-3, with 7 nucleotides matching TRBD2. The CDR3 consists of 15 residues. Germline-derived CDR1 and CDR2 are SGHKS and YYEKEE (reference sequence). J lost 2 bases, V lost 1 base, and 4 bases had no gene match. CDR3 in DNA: TGTGCCAGCAGCTTGCAGCGGGAAGTCACAGATACGCAGTATTTT. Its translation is CASSLQREVTDTQYF.

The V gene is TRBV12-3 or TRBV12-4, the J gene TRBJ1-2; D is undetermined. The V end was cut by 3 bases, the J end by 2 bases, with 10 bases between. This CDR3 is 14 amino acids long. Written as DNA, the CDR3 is TGTGCCAGCAGTTTCGTTTTCTCAAACTATGGCTACACCTTC. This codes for CASSFVFSNYGYTF.

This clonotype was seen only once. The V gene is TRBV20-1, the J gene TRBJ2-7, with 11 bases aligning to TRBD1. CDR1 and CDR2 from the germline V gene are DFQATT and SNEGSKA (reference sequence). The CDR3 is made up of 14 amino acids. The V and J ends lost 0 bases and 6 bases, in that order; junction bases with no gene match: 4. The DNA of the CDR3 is TGCAGTGCTAGAGAGGACAGGGGGCTCGGCGAGCAGTACTTC. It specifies CSAREDRGLGEQYF.

The CDR3 nucleotides are TGCAGTGCCATCAGTAGTATAGGCACTAATGAAAAACTGTTTTTT. Its translation is CSAISSIGTNEKLFF. This chain connects TRBV20-1 to TRBJ1-4, with no clear D. Trimming cost V 6 bases and J 2 bases, with 16 bases left between them. The CDR3 runs 15 residues. The germline CDR1 and CDR2 sequences are DFQATT and SNEGSKA (reference sequence).

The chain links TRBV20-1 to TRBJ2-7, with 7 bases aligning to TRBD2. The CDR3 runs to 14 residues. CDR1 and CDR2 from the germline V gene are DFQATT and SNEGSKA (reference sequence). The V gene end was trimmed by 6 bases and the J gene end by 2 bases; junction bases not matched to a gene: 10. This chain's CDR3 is CSATSGVNTYEQYF. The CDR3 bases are TGCAGTGCCACGAGCGGGGTTAACACCTACGAGCAGTACTTC.